This TCR beta chain comes out of a study of blood T cell repertoires in COVID-19. Across the whole study: COVID-19 samples collected from the United States, Italy and Spain covered acute and convalescent phases.

The germline V gene encodes CDR1 GTSNPN and CDR2 SVGIG (reference sequence). This CDR3 has 14 amino acids. V lost 7 bases to trimming and J lost 0 bases, with 12 bases between them. Authors' data handling: Quantification of nucleated cells was approximated via reference gene primer amplification. Profiling relied on immunoSEQ multiplex PCR, and the TCRdb table lists in-frame clones only, not all of them. That table furnishes V, J and clone size, whereas the DNA furnished D and trimming. The profile shows around 46,000 clones, roughly 84% of them singletons. This clonotype was sampled from a human donor in a cohort sampled during active COVID-19. This chain links TRBV30 with TRBJ2-2, with D uncertain. The specimen sequenced was peripheral blood. CDR3 loop: CALAETSNTGELFF. In DNA form, the CDR3 reads TGTGCCTTAGCAGAAACGTCGAACACCGGGGAGCTGTTTTTT.